This T cell receptor (beta chain) came from a study of radiotherapy plus CTLA-4 blockade in lung cancer. The CDR3 is 14 amino acids. Germline CDR1 is MGHRA and CDR2 is YSYEKL. V lost 4 bases to trimming and J lost 5 bases, with 13 bases between them. Data came from immunoSEQ multiplex PCR; TCRdb stores just in-frame clones and leaves some out. Here the sample spans more than 60,000 clones, roughly 76% being singletons. The sequence was collected from a human donor with non-small cell lung cancer who had a complete response to radiotherapy plus ipilimumab. Sequencing was performed on peripheral blood, taken from a patient treated with radiotherapy plus ipilimumab. The chain is built from TRBV4-1 and TRBJ2-3; D remains unclear. CDR3 protein: CASSPIAPGDTQYF. The CDR3 DNA sequence: TGCGCCAGCAGCCCCATAGCCCCGGGAGATACGCAGTATTTT.